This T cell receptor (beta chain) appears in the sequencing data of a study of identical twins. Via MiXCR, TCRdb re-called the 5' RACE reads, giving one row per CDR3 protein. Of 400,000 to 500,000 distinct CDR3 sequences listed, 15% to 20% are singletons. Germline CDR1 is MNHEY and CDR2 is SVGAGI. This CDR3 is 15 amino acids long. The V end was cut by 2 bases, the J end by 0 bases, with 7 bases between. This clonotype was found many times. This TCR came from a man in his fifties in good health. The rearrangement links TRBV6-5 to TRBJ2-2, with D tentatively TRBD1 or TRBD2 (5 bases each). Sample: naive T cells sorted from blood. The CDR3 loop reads CASSYGTANTGELFF. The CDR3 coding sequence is TGTGCCAGCAGTTACGGGACGGCGAACACCGGGGAGCTGTTTTTT.